This T cell receptor beta chain was captured by sequencing in a study of cytomegalovirus exposure and HLA in healthy donors. Study-level points and caveats: Prediction of most subjects' HLA-A and HLA-B alleles by TCR beta sequences was reportedly accurate. Indistinguishability led to the exclusion of some V segments, TRBV6-2 and TRBV6-3 included.

As regards this clone: The antigen is unknown.

In the PCR, 60 Vbeta and 13 Jbeta primers were used. Sequencing was performed with immunoSEQ multiplex PCR; in TCRdb, only in-frame clones are kept and a portion is missing. The sample has some 150,000 clones, around 73% seen once. J lost 8 bases, V lost 3 bases, and 5 bases had no gene match. The CDR3 is 15 amino acids. The germline V gene encodes CDR1 SGHNT and CDR2 YYREEE (reference sequence). The rearrangement uses TRBV5-4 and TRBJ2-1, with 13 bases lining up with TRBD2. Sequenced material: PBMCs. The TCR comes from a male donor in good health and CMV-seronegative. The CDR3 loop is CASSSGLAGLDEQFF. The CDR3 bases are TGTGCCAGCAGCTCGGGACTAGCGGGGTTAGATGAGCAGTTCTTC.